This T cell receptor (beta chain) is drawn from a study of blood T cell repertoires in COVID-19. Trimming stripped 1 base from V and 4 bases from J, with 6 bases between. CDR3 length: 13 residues. Germline V gene lookup returns CDR1 SGHNT and CDR2 YENEEA. Sequencing was performed with immunoSEQ multiplex PCR; in TCRdb, only in-frame clones are kept and a portion is missing. This table has some 150,000 clones, 80% to 90% appearing once. The chain joins TRBV11-3 to TRBJ2-3; the D is unclear. The receptor was isolated from a woman aged 60 to 75 with COVID-19, enrolled during active disease. Specimen: peripheral blood. CDR3 protein: CASSLGAADTQYF. Here the CDR3 DNA reads TGTGCCAGCAGCTTAGGGGCAGCAGATACGCAGTATTTT.